Given below is one T cell receptor beta chain in context. This specimen comes from a study of radiotherapy plus CTLA-4 blockade in lung cancer. The CDR3 length is 16 residues. After removal of 5 bases from V and 4 bases from J, the junction contained 7 bases not matched to a gene. Per germline, CDR1 PRHDT and CDR2 FYEKMQ (reference sequence). Patients in the study, people with chemo-refractory metastatic non-small-cell lung cancer, received focal radiation plus ipilimumab CTLA-4 blockade. This table comes from immunoSEQ multiplex PCR, and its TCRdb copy is limited to in-frame clones, with some not included. The sample consists of some 110,000 clones, more than 80% of them appearing once.

This specimen was peripheral blood, taken from a patient treated with radiotherapy plus ipilimumab. The clonotype originates from a human donor with non-small cell lung cancer that progressed on radiotherapy plus ipilimumab. The chain recombines TRBV13 with TRBJ2-3, with 12 positions matching TRBD2. CDR3 bases: TGTGCCAGCAGCCGTTCGAGACTAGCGGGAGCAGATACGCAGTATTTT. Its protein product is CASSRSRLAGADTQYF.